The 30 T cell receptor beta chains given below trace back to one sample, sequenced in a study of blood T cell repertoires in COVID-19. The protocol was immunoSEQ multiplex PCR, while the TCRdb copy is restricted to in-frame clones and leaves out a portion. The table lists 350,000 to 400,000 clones, nearly 90% of them singletons. Sequenced material: PBMCs or T cells enriched from blood (not recorded which). Receptor source: a woman in her 30s who had recovered from COVID-19.

This chain uses TRBV5-1 with TRBJ2-3; D is undetermined. CDR1 is SGHRS, CDR2 YFSETQ, per germline. Trimming shortened V by 0 bases and J by 0 bases, and 11 bases separated the two germline ends. The CDR3 sequence is 16 residues long. In DNA form, the CDR3 reads TGCGCCAGCAGCTTGGCCCCAGTAGCTAGCACAGATACGCAGTATTTT. Translation: CASSLAPVASTDTQYF.

V is TRBV7-6 and J is TRBJ2-1; TRBD2 matches 10 bases. CDR1 is SGHVS and CDR2 is FNYEAQ in the germline V gene. The CDR3 totals 16 residues. J lost 1 base, V lost 4 bases, and 4 bases had no gene match. CDR3 DNA sequence: TGTGCCAGCAGCTCTATGACTAGCGGGTCCTACAATGAGCAGTTCTTC. Translation gives CASSSMTSGSYNEQFF. The full variable domain, its missing parts supplied by reference TRBV7-6 and TRBJ2-1, is GAGVSQSPRYKVTKRGQDVALRCDPISGHVSLYWYRQALGQGPEFLTYFNYEAQQDKSGLPNDRFSAERPEGSISTLTIQRTEQRDSAMYRCASSSMTSGSYNEQFFGPGTRLTVL.

The chain employs TRBV4-2 and TRBJ2-1; TRBD1 is a possible D gene (5 bases). Trimming left V 0 bases short and J 6 bases short, with 15 bases between. The CDR3 loop spans 16 amino acids. CDR1 is LGHNA, CDR2 YNFKEQ, per germline. The DNA of the CDR3 is TGTGCCAGCAGCCAAGAAAGGGCAGGGCTAGGCAATGAGCAGTTCTTC. It translates to CASSQERAGLGNEQFF.

The J gene is TRBJ1-1, the V gene TRBV30; tentative D call: TRBD1 (6 bases). Germline V gene data show CDR1 as GTSNPN and CDR2 as SVGIG (reference sequence). Between the trimmed V and J ends, which lost 5 bases and 7 bases, there was a span of 11 bases. This CDR3 comprises 11 residues. The CDR3 nucleotides read TGTGCCTGGCAGGGGCTTGGTGAAGCTTTCTTT. Translating gives CAWQGLGEAFF.

The chain links TRBV30 to TRBJ1-2, with a tentative D call TRBD1 (6 bases). Between the trimmed V and J ends, which lost 4 bases and 3 bases, there was a span of 24 bases. The CDR3 runs 17 residues. CDR1 and CDR2 (germline): GTSNPN, SVGIG (reference sequence). The CDR3 region is CAWTGWAGDSTDYGYTF. Written as DNA, the CDR3 is TGTGCCTGGACCGGATGGGCAGGGGATTCGACGGACTATGGCTACACCTTC. Based on the CDR3 plus reference TRBV30 and TRBJ1-2, the full variable domain is SQTIHQWPATLVQPVGSPLSLECTVEGTSNPNLYWYRQAAGRGLQLLFYSVGIGQISSEVPQNLSASRPQDRQFILSSKKLLLSDSGFYLCAWTGWAGDSTDYGYTFGSGTRLTVV.

This clone was seen once. The chain has TRBV6-6 and TRBJ1-3, with D maybe TRBD1 (6 bases). The germline V gene encodes CDR1 MNHNY and CDR2 SVGAGI (reference sequence). The CDR3 contains 17 residues. V lost 5 bases, J lost 3 bases, and 20 bases lay in between. The DNA of the CDR3 is TGTGCCAGCAGTCGATCCCCGGGGGGGGCGAGTGGAAACACCATATATTTT. It encodes CASSRSPGGASGNTIYF.

The chain is built from TRBV27 and TRBJ1-2; 9 bases line up with TRBD1. There are 16 residues in the CDR3. V lost 3 bases to trimming and J lost 7 bases; unmatched junction nucleotides: 12. The germline gives CDR1 MNHEY, CDR2 SMNVEV (reference sequence). The CDR3 loop is CASSLGRKQGAGGYTF. CDR3 in DNA: TGTGCCAGCAGTTTGGGGCGAAAACAGGGGGCAGGTGGCTACACCTTC.

The V call is TRBV5-1, the J call TRBJ2-1; TRBD2 aligns across 13 bases. The CDR3 runs to 16 residues. V trimming: 5 bases; J trimming: 7 bases; junction bases outside the gene matches: 9. Germline values: CDR1 SGHRS, CDR2 YFSETQ. CDR3 amino acids: CASRPVGTSGENEQFF. CDR3 sequence (DNA): TGCGCCAGCAGACCCGTCGGGACTAGCGGGGAGAATGAGCAGTTCTTC.

The rearrangement uses TRBV11-2 and TRBJ1-1; 8 nucleotides agree with TRBD1. Germline V lookup: CDR1 SGHAT, CDR2 FQNNGV. The CDR3 runs to 14 residues. The ends lost 3 bases at V and 3 bases at J; junction bases unmatched: 3. The CDR3 reads CASSFDRGYTEAFF. CDR3 in DNA: TGTGCCAGCAGCTTCGACAGGGGATACACTGAAGCTTTCTTT. The whole variable domain, remainder taken from reference TRBV11-2 and TRBJ1-1, is EAGVAQSPRYKIIEKRQSVAFWCNPISGHATLYWYQQILGQGPKLLIQFQNNGVVDDSQLPKDRFSAERLKGVDSTLKIQPAKLEDSAVYLCASSFDRGYTEAFFGQGTRLTVV.

The CDR3 coding sequence is TGTGCCAGCAGACGTACTTTTAATTCCTACGAGCAGTACTTC. Its protein is CASRRTFNSYEQYF. The chain joins TRBV27 to TRBJ2-7; D gene uncertain. V dropped 6 bases and J dropped 1 base, with 13 bases sitting between them. CDR3 size: 14 residues. Germline loops: CDR1 MNHEY, CDR2 SMNVEV (reference sequence).

A remark on this clone: The sample holds other DNA sequences that translate to the same CDR3. This sequence joins TRBV4-1 and TRBJ1-1; tentatively, D is TRBD1 (5 bases). This CDR3 comprises 15 residues. Germline V gene sequence: CDR1 MGHRA, CDR2 YSYEKL. Trimming pared 3 bases from V and 2 bases from J, leaving 13 bases between. CDR3 amino acids: CASSHSQGLNTEAFF. Written as DNA, the CDR3 is TGCGCCAGCAGCCACAGTCAGGGCCTCAACACTGAAGCTTTCTTT.

The rearrangement uses TRBV9 and TRBJ2-5, with 7 bases identical to TRBD2. CDR3 length equals 15 residues. The junction had 7 bases not matched to a gene; V was cut back by 3 bases and J by 2 bases. CDR1 and CDR2 (germline): SGDLS, YYNGEE. The CDR3 sequence is CASSAPGGLQETQYF. As DNA, the CDR3 is TGTGCCAGCAGCGCCCCGGGGGGTCTACAAGAGACCCAGTACTTC. The whole variable domain, remainder taken from reference TRBV9 and TRBJ2-5, is DSGVTQTPKHLITATGQRVTLRCSPRSGDLSVYWYQQSLDQGLQFLIQYYNGEERAKGNILERFSAQQFPDLHSELNLSSLELGDSALYFCASSAPGGLQETQYFGPGTRLLVL.

The chain is built from TRBV6-5 and TRBJ2-7, with unresolved D. The CDR3 has 13 amino acids. The V end was cut by 6 bases, the J end by 7 bases, with 16 bases between. CDR1 and CDR2 (germline): MNHEY, SVGAGI. This CDR3 reads CASSRSPEQEQYF. CDR3 DNA: TGTGCCAGCAGCCGATCCCCCGAGCAAGAGCAGTACTTC.

The J gene is TRBJ1-1, the V gene TRBV30; 9 nucleotides align to TRBD1. V gave up 8 bases and J gave up 11 bases; unmatched junction bases: 12. This CDR3 comprises 12 residues. The germline CDR1 and CDR2 sequences are GTSNPN and SVGIG (reference sequence). The DNA of the CDR3 is TGTGCCACGGGACAGGGAGGGAGTAGGGCTTTCTTT. This translates into CATGQGGSRAFF. Using reference TRBV30 and TRBJ1-1 for the parts outside the CDR3, the full variable domain is SQTIHQWPATLVQPVGSPLSLECTVEGTSNPNLYWYRQAAGRGLQLLFYSVGIGQISSEVPQNLSASRPQDRQFILSSKKLLLSDSGFYLCATGQGGSRAFFGQGTRLTVV.

Worth noting for this clone: No DNA is shown, since the ends of the CDR3 on it are uncertain; the CDR3 is the one TCRdb lists. The chain combines TRBV2 with TRBJ2-2; the D call of TRBD2 is as the table states it, not checked on the DNA. 18 amino acids form the CDR3, both terminal residues included. CDR1 is SNHLY and CDR2 is FYNNEI in the germline V gene. The CDR3 loop is CASSSIAGGTLRAGELFF.

The chain couples TRBV19 to TRBJ1-4; perhaps TRBD1 as D (6 bases). The germline V gene has CDR1 LNHDA and CDR2 SQIVND (reference sequence). The CDR3 totals 12 residues. V was clipped by 6 bases and J by 5 bases, with 7 bases between them. The CDR3 protein is CASRGGNEKLFF. The CDR3 DNA is TGTGCCAGTAGAGGGGGAAATGAAAAACTGTTTTTT. The whole variable domain, filled in from reference TRBV19 and TRBJ1-4, reads DGGITQSPKYLFRKEGQNVTLSCEQNLNHDAMYWYRQDPGQGLRLIYYSQIVNDFQKGDIAEGYSVSREKKESFPLTVTSAQKNPTAFYLCASRGGNEKLFFGSGTQLSVL.

The genes are TRBV5-6 and TRBJ1-3; D remains unclear. Looked up from germline, CDR1 is SGHDT and CDR2 is YYEEEE. The length of the CDR3 is 16 residues. With 0 bases removed from V and 1 base from J, the gap between germline ends came to 11 bases. CDR3 region: CASSLVSPASGNTIYF. The DNA of the CDR3 is TGTGCCAGCAGCTTGGTTAGCCCGGCGTCTGGAAACACCATATATTTT.

The rearrangement joins TRBV7-6 to TRBJ1-4; D remains unclear. CDR1 and CDR2 (germline): SGHVS, FNYEAQ. CDR3 length equals 16 residues. V was clipped by 5 bases and J by 0 bases, with 13 bases between them. The CDR3 protein is CASSLRYRATNEKLFF. CDR3 DNA sequence: TGTGCCAGCAGCCTGCGATACCGGGCAACTAATGAAAAACTGTTTTTT.

The chain recombines TRBV10-1 with TRBJ1-1, with unresolved D. There are 11 residues in the CDR3. V lost 8 bases to trimming and J lost 10 bases, with 14 bases between them. CDR1 and CDR2 from the germline V gene are WNHNN and SYGVQD (reference sequence). CDR3 protein: CASPDPGAAFF. The CDR3 coding sequence is TGCGCCAGCCCCGACCCGGGTGCAGCTTTCTTT.

The CDR3 loop is CAWSPLGGVSSYNSPLHF. The DNA of the CDR3 is TGTGCCTGGAGTCCCTTGGGGGGGGTTAGCTCCTATAATTCACCCCTCCACTTT. This chain joins TRBV30 and TRBJ1-6, with TRBD1 as a possible D gene (5 bases). Trimming took 2 bases from V and 0 from J, leaving 17 bases between them. From germline, CDR1 is GTSNPN and CDR2 SVGIG (reference sequence). The CDR3 runs to 18 residues.

The chain recombines TRBV28 with TRBJ2-1; TRBD2 is a possible D gene (6 bases). Germline V gives CDR1 MDHEN, CDR2 SYDVKM. This CDR3 is 15 amino acids long. Between the trimmed V and J ends, which lost 5 bases and 2 bases, there was a span of 13 bases. As DNA, the CDR3 is TGTGCCAGCAGTCCGCTAGCGAACACCTACAATGAGCAGTTCTTC. Residues: CASSPLANTYNEQFF.

V is TRBV18 and J is TRBJ2-7, with TRBD1 matching over 7 bases. The V and J ends lost 2 bases and 1 base, in that order; junction bases with no gene match: 8. The CDR3 is 16 residues long. Germline CDR1 KGHSH, CDR2 LQKENI. The CDR3 DNA reads TGTGCCAGCTCACCAAGGGCCGGGACAGCTTCCTACGAGCAGTACTTC. Translation gives CASSPRAGTASYEQYF. Using reference TRBV18 and TRBJ2-7 for the parts outside the CDR3, the full variable domain is NAGVMQNPRHLVRRRGQEARLRCSPMKGHSHVYWYRQLPEEGLKFMVYLQKENIIDESGMPKERFSAEFPKEGPSILRIQQVVRGDSAAYFCASSPRAGTASYEQYFGPGTRLTVT.

The V gene is TRBV27, the J gene TRBJ2-1; a possible D gene is TRBD1 (6 bases). The germline gives CDR1 MNHEY, CDR2 SMNVEV (reference sequence). Trimming took 6 bases from V and 0 from J, leaving 15 bases between them. This CDR3 spans 16 amino acids. The CDR3 sequence is CASRRQDSSSYNEQFF. The CDR3 DNA is TGTGCCAGCAGGAGACAGGATTCCAGCTCCTACAATGAGCAGTTCTTC.

V is TRBV19 and J is TRBJ2-2; 7 bases match TRBD2. Germline CDR1 LNHDA, CDR2 SQIVND (reference sequence). The ends lost 7 bases at V and 1 base at J; junction bases unmatched: 9. CDR3 length: 16 amino acids. DNA for the CDR3: TGTGCCAGTACGGGGGAGGGCAAACGGAACACCGGGGAGCTGTTTTTT. It codes for CASTGEGKRNTGELFF.

J is TRBJ2-1 and V is TRBV7-2; 12 bases align to TRBD2. The ends lost 5 bases at V and 6 bases at J; junction bases unmatched: 8. The germline V gene has CDR1 SGHTA and CDR2 FQGNSA. The length of the CDR3 is 16 residues. The CDR3 protein is CASSPPRLAGVNEQFF. The CDR3 DNA is TGTGCCAGCAGCCCTCCCCGACTAGCGGGAGTCAATGAGCAGTTCTTC.

The V gene is TRBV5-4, the J gene TRBJ2-1; 10 nucleotides line up with TRBD2. CDR1 and CDR2 from the germline V gene are SGHNT and YYREEE (reference sequence). Trimming took 8 bases from V and 2 from J; bases not matched to a gene: 1. This CDR3 contains 13 residues. The CDR3 DNA reads as TGTGCCAGTGGACTAGCGGCCTACAATGAGCAGTTCTTC. This translates into CASGLAAYNEQFF.

This CDR3 is CASSATGGSDLGNTIYF. DNA of the CDR3: TGTGCCAGCAGCGCCACGGGGGGTAGCGATTTGGGAAACACCATATATTTT. The chain has TRBV9 and TRBJ1-3; maybe TRBD1 (5 bases). Trimming took 3 bases from V and 4 from J, leaving 20 bases between them. The CDR3 length is 17 residues. Looked up from germline, CDR1 is SGDLS and CDR2 is YYNGEE.

The chain employs TRBV5-1 and TRBJ1-6; tentatively, D is TRBD1 (6 bases). The CDR3 spans 15 residues. V was shortened by 4 bases and J by 10 bases, with 18 bases between the two germline ends. Per germline, CDR1 SGHRS and CDR2 YFSETQ. The CDR3 DNA reads TGCGCCAGCAGCCTAACCAAGACAGGTACCTCACCCCTCCACTTT. Translating gives CASSLTKTGTSPLHF.

The chain employs TRBV5-6 and TRBJ2-2; 12 bases are shared with TRBD2. This CDR3 contains 16 residues. Germline V CDR1 and CDR2: SGHDT, YYEEEE. V lost 3 bases to trimming and J lost 4 bases; unmatched junction nucleotides: 4. Written as DNA, the CDR3 is TGTGCCAGCAGCTCAGGACTAGCGGGAACCACCGGGGAGCTGTTTTTT. Protein product: CASSSGLAGTTGELFF.

The chain is built from TRBV6-1 and TRBJ1-5; 7 bases match TRBD1. Germline V gene lookup returns CDR1 MNHNS and CDR2 SASEGT. V shed 2 bases and J 6 bases; nucleotides not matched to a gene: 7. This CDR3 spans 15 amino acids. CDR3 nucleotides: TGTGCCAGCAGTGAACGAGGGGGCTCAGGTCAGCCCCAGCATTTT. Its translation: CASSERGGSGQPQHF.